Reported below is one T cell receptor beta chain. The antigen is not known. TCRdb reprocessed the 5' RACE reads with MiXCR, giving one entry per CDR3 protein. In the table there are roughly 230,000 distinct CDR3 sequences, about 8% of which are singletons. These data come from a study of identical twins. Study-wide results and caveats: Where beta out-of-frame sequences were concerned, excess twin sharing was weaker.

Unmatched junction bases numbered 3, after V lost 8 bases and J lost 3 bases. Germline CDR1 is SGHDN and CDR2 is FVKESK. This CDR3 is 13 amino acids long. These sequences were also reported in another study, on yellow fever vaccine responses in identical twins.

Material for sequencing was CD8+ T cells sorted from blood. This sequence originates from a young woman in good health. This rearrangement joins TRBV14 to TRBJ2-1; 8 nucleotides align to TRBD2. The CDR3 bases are TGTGCCAGCGGGACTAGTAACTACAATGAGCAGTTCTTC. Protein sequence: CASGTSNYNEQFF.